These T cell receptor beta chains were read from a single sample in a study of T cell changes during pregnancy in multiple sclerosis. The protocol was immunoSEQ multiplex PCR, while the TCRdb copy is restricted to in-frame clones and leaves out a portion. The data contain about 50,000 clones, approximately 94% of them seen just once; the ten biggest clones take up around 4.2%. The sample consisted of CD8+ T cells from peripheral blood mononuclear cells, taken in the first trimester of pregnancy. These receptor sequences come from a female donor with multiple sclerosis, enrolled in a pregnancy study. CDR3s include the opening cysteine and the closing phenylalanine or tryptophan. The D gene is left open where the match is weak. Part of the rows lack a size; the others show once, few, many or a class for expanded clones.

D gene	clone size	V gene	J gene	CDR3 DNA	CDR3 protein
TRBD2	NA	TRBV27	TRBJ2-7	TGTGCCAGCAGGCTAGCGGGGGCCTACGAGCAGTACTTC	CASRLAGAYEQYF
NA	NA	TRBV27	TRBJ2-7	TGTGCCAGCAGTTTATTTCGGTCCTACGAGCAGTACTTC	CASSLFRSYEQYF
TRBD1	NA	TRBV6-5	TRBJ2-7	TGTGCCAGCAGTTCGGGGACAGGGGGCTACGAGCAGTACTTC	CASSSGTGGYEQYF
NA	NA	TRBV29-1	TRBJ2-2	TGCAGCGTTGAAGCACCACCCGCGGGGCAGTTCACCGGGGAGCTGTTTTTT	CSVEAPPAGQFTGELFF
NA	NA	TRBV7-2	TRBJ2-3	TGTGCCAGCAGCGTCGGACAGACTTTCACAGATACGCAGTATTTT	CASSVGQTFTDTQYF
TRBD1	NA	TRBV6-1	TRBJ1-1	TGTGCCAGCAGTGAAGTACAGGGGGTTTCCTTAACGAACACTGAAGCTTTCTTT	CASSEVQGVSLTNTEAFF
TRBD1	NA	TRBV25-1	TRBJ1-1	TGTGCCAGCAGTGAAATTCAGGGGGCGAACACTGAAGCTTTCTTT	CASSEIQGANTEAFF
TRBD1	once	TRBV7-8	TRBJ2-1	TGTGCCAGCAGCTTAGGAAGGGACAGTTACAATGAGCAGTTCTTC	CASSLGRDSYNEQFF
NA	NA	TRBV19	TRBJ2-3	TGTGCCAGTAGTATAGAAGAGGGGGTCGCAGATACGCAGTATTTT	CASSIEEGVADTQYF
TRBD2	NA	TRBV27	TRBJ2-7	TGTGCCAGCAGTCTTAGCGGGAGGGCCTACGAGCAGTACTTC	CASSLSGRAYEQYF
NA	NA	TRBV28	TRBJ1-1	TGTGCCAGCAGTTCCATAAGGGGAGGCCGTGAAGCTTTCTTT	CASSSIRGGREAFF
NA	NA	TRBV7-6	TRBJ2-2	TGTGCCAGCAGCTTATATCCAGGGGAGAACACCGGGGAGCTGTTTTTT	CASSLYPGENTGELFF
NA	once	TRBV7-7	TRBJ2-2	TGTGCCAGCAGCGACGGGATTGGCGGGGAGCTGTTTTTT	CASSDGIGGELFF
TRBD1	NA	TRBV5-1	TRBJ2-3	TGCGCCAGCAGCAACCGAGACAGGGATTTCACAGATACGCAGTATTTT	CASSNRDRDFTDTQYF
NA	NA	TRBV7-6	TRBJ2-1	TGTGCCAGCAGCTTGATTGAGGGCCTCCGCAATGAGCAGTTCTTC	CASSLIEGLRNEQFF
TRBD1	few	TRBV4-3	TRBJ1-3	TGCGCCAGCAGCCGCACACAGGGGACCGGAAACACCATATATTTT	CASSRTQGTGNTIYF
TRBD2	NA	TRBV13	TRBJ2-3	TGTGCCAGCAGCACAGGGACTAGCTTCGCCGATACGCAGTATTTT	CASSTGTSFADTQYF
TRBD1	NA	TRBV29-1	TRBJ1-1	TGCAGCATACACGTACGACCGGGACAGGGCGTTCCCGAAGCTTTCTTT	CSIHVRPGQGVPEAFF
TRBD1	NA	TRBV29-1	TRBJ2-7	TGCAGCGTTGACGCAGGGGGCCCCGACGAGCAGTACTTC	CSVDAGGPDEQYF
TRBD1	NA	TRBV27	TRBJ1-5	TGTGCCAGCAGAGTCACAGGGGGGAATCAGCCCCAGCATTTT	CASRVTGGNQPQHF